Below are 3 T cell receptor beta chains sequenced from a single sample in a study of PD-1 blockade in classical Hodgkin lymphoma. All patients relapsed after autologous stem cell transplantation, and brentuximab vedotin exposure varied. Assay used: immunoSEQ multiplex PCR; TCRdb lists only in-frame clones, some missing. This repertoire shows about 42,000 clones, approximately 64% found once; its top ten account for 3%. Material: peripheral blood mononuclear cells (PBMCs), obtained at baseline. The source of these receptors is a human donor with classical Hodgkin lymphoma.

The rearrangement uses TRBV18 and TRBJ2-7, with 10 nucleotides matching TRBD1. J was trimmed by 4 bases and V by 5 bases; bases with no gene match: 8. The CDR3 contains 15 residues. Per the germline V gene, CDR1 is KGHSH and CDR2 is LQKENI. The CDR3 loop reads CASSTDRGNLYEQYF. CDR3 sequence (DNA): TGTGCCAGCTCAACGGACAGGGGGAATCTGTACGAGCAGTACTTC.

For the CDR3, the DNA is TGTGCCAGCAGCAGGGACAGGATGATGCAGTACTTC. Translated: CASSRDRMMQYF. The chain carries TRBV6-1 and TRBJ2-7, with 8 positions matching TRBD1. The CDR3 runs to 12 residues. After removal of 6 bases from V and 9 bases from J, the junction contained 7 bases not matched to a gene. Germline assignment: CDR1 MNHNS and CDR2 SASEGT.

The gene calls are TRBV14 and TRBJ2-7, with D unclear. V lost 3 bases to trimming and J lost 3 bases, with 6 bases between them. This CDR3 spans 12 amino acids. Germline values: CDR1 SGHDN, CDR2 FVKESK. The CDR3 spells CASSQSFYEQYF. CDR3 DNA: TGTGCCAGCAGCCAGAGTTTCTACGAGCAGTACTTC. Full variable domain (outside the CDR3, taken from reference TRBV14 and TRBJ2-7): EAGVTQFPSHSVIEKGQTVTLRCDPISGHDNLYWYRRVMGKEIKFLLHFVKESKQDESGMPNNRFLAERTGGTYSTLKVQPAELEDSGVYFCASSQSFYEQYFGPGTRLTVT.